This entry describes one T cell receptor beta chain. Its antigen is not known. Per germline, CDR1 SEHNR and CDR2 FQNEAQ (reference sequence). This CDR3 region has 16 residues. Trimming pared 1 base from V and 3 bases from J, leaving 15 bases between. The sample belongs to a study of post-analysis software for immune sequencing data. Study-wide findings and caveats: Five or six TRBV segments were significantly more frequent in patients than in controls. TRBV5-6, TRBV5-1 and TRBV20-1 were among these segments.

The library was made from cDNA and included unique molecular identifiers. TCRdb itself ran the PCR reads through MiXCR, one entry per CDR3 protein. The data hold 740,000 or so distinct CDR3 sequences, with about 53% observed a single time. The J gene is TRBJ1-2, the V gene TRBV7-9; tentative D call: TRBD1 (5 bases). The receptor's source is a girl aged 5 to 17 with multiple sclerosis. The sequenced sample was blood. The CDR3 DNA reads as TGTGCCAGCAGCTTAGTATCGGGACTGTCAGACTATGGCTACACCTTC. Translation: CASSLVSGLSDYGYTF.